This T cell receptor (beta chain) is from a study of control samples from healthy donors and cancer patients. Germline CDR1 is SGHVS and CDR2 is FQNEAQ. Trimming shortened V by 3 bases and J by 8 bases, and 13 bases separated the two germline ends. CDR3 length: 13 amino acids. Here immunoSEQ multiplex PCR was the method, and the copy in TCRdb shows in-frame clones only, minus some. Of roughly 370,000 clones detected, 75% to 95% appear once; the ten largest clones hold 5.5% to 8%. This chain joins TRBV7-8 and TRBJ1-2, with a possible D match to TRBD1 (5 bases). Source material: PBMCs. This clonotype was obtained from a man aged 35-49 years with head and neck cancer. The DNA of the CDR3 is TGTGCCAGCAGCTTCTTTCGTGGGGACGGCTACACCTTC. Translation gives CASSFFRGDGYTF.